The following is a T cell receptor (beta chain) sequence with its context. These data belong to a study of cytomegalovirus exposure and HLA in healthy donors. The overall study: T cells numbering 150 million to 200 million yielded 95 million to 140 million unique TCR beta sequences in an earlier analysis.

All the people who gave samples were healthy bone marrow donors. The CDR3 totals 19 residues. The junction had 13 bases not matched to a gene; V was cut back by 1 base and J by 2 bases. The germline V gene has CDR1 SGHVS and CDR2 FQNEAQ. Primers included in the PCR were 60 Vbeta and 13 Jbeta primers. The assay was immunoSEQ multiplex PCR, and TCRdb's table has in-frame clones only and misses some. The sample carries about 190,000 clones, around 75% recorded once. What was sequenced was PBMCs. The rearrangement uses TRBV7-8 and TRBJ2-3, with 9 bases that match TRBD1. The receptor was derived from a woman aged 25 to 39 in good health and CMV-seropositive. The CDR3 DNA reads TGTGCCAGCAGCTTAGGGGACCGTACCGGGACAGGGTTCACAGATACGCAGTATTTT. This codes for CASSLGDRTGTGFTDTQYF.